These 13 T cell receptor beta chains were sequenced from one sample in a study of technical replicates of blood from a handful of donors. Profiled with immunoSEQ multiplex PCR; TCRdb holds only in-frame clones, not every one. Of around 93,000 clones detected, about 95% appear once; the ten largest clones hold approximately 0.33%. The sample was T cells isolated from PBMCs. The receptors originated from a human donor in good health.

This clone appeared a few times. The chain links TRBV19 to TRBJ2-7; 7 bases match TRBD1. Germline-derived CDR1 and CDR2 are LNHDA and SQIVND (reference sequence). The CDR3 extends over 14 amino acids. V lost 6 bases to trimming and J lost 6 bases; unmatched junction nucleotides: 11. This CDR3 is CASSLGQPVSEQYF. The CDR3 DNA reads TGTGCCAGTAGCCTGGGACAGCCGGTCTCCGAGCAGTACTTC.

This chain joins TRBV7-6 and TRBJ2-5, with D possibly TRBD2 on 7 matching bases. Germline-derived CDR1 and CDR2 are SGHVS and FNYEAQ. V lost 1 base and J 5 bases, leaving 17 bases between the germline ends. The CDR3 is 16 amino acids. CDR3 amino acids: CASSLEGEGIQETQYF. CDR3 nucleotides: TGTGCCAGCAGCTTAGAGGGGGAGGGTATCCAGGAGACCCAGTACTTC.

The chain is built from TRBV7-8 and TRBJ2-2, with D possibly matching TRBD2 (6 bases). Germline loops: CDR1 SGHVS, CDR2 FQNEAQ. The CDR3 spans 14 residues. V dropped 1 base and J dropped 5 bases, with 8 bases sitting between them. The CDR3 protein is CASSLEEGTGELFF. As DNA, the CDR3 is TGTGCCAGCAGCTTAGAGGAGGGGACCGGGGAGCTGTTTTTT.

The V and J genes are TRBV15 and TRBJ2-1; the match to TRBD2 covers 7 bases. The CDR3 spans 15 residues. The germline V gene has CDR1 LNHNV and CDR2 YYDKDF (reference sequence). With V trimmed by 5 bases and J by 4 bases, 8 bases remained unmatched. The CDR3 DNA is TGTGCCACCAGCCAGAGAGGGGAGGGTTACAATGAGCAGTTCTTC. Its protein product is CATSQRGEGYNEQFF.

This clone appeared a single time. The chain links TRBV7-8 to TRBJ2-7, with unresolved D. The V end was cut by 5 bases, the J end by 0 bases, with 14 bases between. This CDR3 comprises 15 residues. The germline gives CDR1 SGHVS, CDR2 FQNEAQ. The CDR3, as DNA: TGTGCCAGCAGCCAAAGAGGTCCTAGCTCCTACGAGCAGTACTTC. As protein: CASSQRGPSSYEQYF.

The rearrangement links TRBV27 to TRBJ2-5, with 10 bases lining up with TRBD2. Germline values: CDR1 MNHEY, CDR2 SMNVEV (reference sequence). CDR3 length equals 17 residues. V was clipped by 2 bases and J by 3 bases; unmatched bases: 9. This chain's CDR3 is CASSLIRTSGIEETQYF. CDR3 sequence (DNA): TGTGCCAGCAGTTTAATCCGGACTAGCGGAATCGAAGAGACCCAGTACTTC.

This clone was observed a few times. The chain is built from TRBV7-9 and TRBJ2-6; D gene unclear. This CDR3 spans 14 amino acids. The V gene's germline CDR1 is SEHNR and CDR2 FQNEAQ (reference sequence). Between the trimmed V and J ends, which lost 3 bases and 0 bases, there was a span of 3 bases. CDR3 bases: TGTGCCAGCAGCTTGAGCTCTGGGGCCAACGTCCTGACTTTC. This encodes CASSLSSGANVLTF. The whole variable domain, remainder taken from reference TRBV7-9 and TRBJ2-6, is DTGVSQNPRHKITKRGQNVTFRCDPISEHNRLYWYRQTLGQGPEFLTYFQNEAQLEKSRLLSDRFSAERPKGSFSTLEIQRTEQGDSAMYLCASSLSSGANVLTFGAGSRLTVL.

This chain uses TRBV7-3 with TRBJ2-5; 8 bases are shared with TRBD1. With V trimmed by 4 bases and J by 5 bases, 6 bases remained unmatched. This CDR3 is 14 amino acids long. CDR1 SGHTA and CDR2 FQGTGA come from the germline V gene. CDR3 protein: CASSSRQGMETQYF. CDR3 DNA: TGTGCCAGCAGCTCGAGACAGGGGATGGAGACCCAGTACTTC.

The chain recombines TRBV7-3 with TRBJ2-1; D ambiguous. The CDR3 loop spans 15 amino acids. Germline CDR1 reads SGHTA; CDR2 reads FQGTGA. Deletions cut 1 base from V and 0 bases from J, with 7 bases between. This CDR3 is CASSLNPSSYNEQFF. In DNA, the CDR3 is TGTGCCAGCAGCTTAAACCCTAGCTCCTACAATGAGCAGTTCTTC.

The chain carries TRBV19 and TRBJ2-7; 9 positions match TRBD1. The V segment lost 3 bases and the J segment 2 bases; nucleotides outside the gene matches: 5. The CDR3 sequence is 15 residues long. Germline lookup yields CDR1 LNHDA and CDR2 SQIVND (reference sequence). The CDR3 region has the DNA TGTGCCAGTAGTATCTTCACAGGGGGCGCCTACGAGCAGTACTTC. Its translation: CASSIFTGGAYEQYF.

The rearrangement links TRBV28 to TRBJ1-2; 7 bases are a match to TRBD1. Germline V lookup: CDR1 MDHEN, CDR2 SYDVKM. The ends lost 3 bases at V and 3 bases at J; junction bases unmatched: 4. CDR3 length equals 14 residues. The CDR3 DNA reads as TGTGCCAGCAGTTTCCTGGACAGGTACTATGGCTACACCTTC. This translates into CASSFLDRYYGYTF.

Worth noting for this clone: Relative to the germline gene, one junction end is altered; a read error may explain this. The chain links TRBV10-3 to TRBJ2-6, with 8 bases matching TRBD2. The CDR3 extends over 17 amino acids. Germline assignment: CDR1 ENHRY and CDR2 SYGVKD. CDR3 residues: CASSSLPGGAGANVLTF. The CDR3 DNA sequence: TGTGCCAGCAGTTCCCTCCCGGGAGGGGCTGGGGCCAACGTCCTGACTTTC.

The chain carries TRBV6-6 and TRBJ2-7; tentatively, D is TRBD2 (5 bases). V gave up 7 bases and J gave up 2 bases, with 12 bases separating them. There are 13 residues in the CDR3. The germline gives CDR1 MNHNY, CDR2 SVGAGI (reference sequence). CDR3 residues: CASISERPYEQYF. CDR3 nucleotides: TGTGCCAGCATCTCGGAGCGGCCCTACGAGCAGTACTTC.